What follows are 12 T cell receptor beta chains derived from one specimen sequenced in a study of blood T cell repertoires in COVID-19 (dated by TCRdb to 2019 to 2021). Libraries were constructed by the immunoSEQ multiplex PCR assay. TCRdb took this table from immuneACCESS and kept in-frame rearrangements with V and J called. Such tables lack part of the clones; where checked against another copy, unresolved V genes explain under half of the gap, and the rest is unexplained. Counted in this sample were approximately 280,000 clones; around 89% of them appeared once. The leading ten clones occupy about 4.6% of the sample. The specimen sequenced was peripheral blood. The receptors derive from a man aged 35 to 55 with acute or convalescent COVID-19.

A few counts support this clone. This sequence joins TRBV10-1 and TRBJ2-2; TRBD1 agrees at 10 bases. The V and J ends lost 7 bases and 7 bases, in that order; junction bases with no gene match: 6. Looked up from germline, CDR1 is WNHNN and CDR2 is SYGVQD (reference sequence). The CDR3 consists of 14 residues. CDR3: CASKGTGASGELFF. The CDR3 bases are TGCGCCAGCAAAGGGACAGGGGCAAGCGGGGAGCTGTTTTTT.

The chain recombines TRBV12-5 with TRBJ2-1; maybe TRBD1 (6 bases). V dropped 2 bases and J dropped 6 bases, with 14 bases sitting between them. Per germline, CDR1 LGHNT and CDR2 FRNRAP. The CDR3 runs 15 residues. The CDR3 sequence: CASGLPRTVSNEQFF. CDR3 nucleotides: TGTGCTAGTGGTTTGCCCCGGACAGTAAGCAATGAGCAGTTCTTC.

This chain links TRBV11-2 with TRBJ2-7, with unresolved D. Looked up from germline, CDR1 is SGHAT and CDR2 is FQNNGV. The CDR3 totals 19 residues. Deletions cut 5 bases from V and 5 bases from J, with 31 bases between. The CDR3 region is CASSIRLPPKARVGHEQYF. CDR3 sequence (DNA): TGTGCCAGCAGCATAAGACTTCCTCCGAAGGCTCGGGTCGGCCACGAGCAGTACTTC.

This clone was counted a single time. V is TRBV5-1 and J is TRBJ2-7; the match to TRBD1 covers 10 bases. V shed 5 bases and J 3 bases; nucleotides not matched to a gene: 8. Germline CDR1 reads SGHRS; CDR2 reads YFSETQ. The CDR3 spans 15 residues. The CDR3 nucleotides read TGCGCCAGCAGTTCGGGACAGGGGAATGTCTACGAGCAGTACTTC. This translates into CASSSGQGNVYEQYF.

J is TRBJ1-1 and V is TRBV19; the D gene is possibly TRBD1 (6 bases). Trimming stripped 9 bases from V and 4 bases from J, with 21 bases between. Germline lookup yields CDR1 LNHDA and CDR2 SQIVND (reference sequence). This CDR3 comprises 15 residues. CDR3 sequence reads: CASRWGQGVTTEAFF. The CDR3 region has the DNA TGTGCCAGCAGGTGGGGACAAGGGGTAACCACTGAAGCTTTCTTT.

J is TRBJ2-2 and V is TRBV5-1, with 7 bases that match TRBD1. Germline V gene lookup returns CDR1 SGHRS and CDR2 YFSETQ. CDR3 length equals 12 residues. With 4 bases clipped from V and 7 bases from J, the junction kept 1 base outside the gene matches. The CDR3 loop reads CASSPGGGELFF. The DNA of the CDR3 is TGCGCCAGCAGCCCAGGGGGCGGGGAGCTGTTTTTT.

This rearrangement joins TRBV6-5 to TRBJ1-5, with a possible D match to TRBD1 (5 bases). Germline CDR1 reads MNHEY; CDR2 reads SVGAGI. This CDR3 contains 15 residues. V was pared by 8 bases and J by 2 bases, with 16 bases between. The CDR3 region is CASGGNLWGNQPQHF. DNA for the CDR3: TGTGCCAGCGGGGGGAACCTATGGGGCAATCAGCCCCAGCATTTT.

The chain employs TRBV12-5 and TRBJ1-2, with D unresolved. This CDR3 region has 15 residues. From germline, CDR1 is LGHNT and CDR2 FRNRAP. The V end lost 0 bases, the J end lost 3 bases, and 11 bases lay between the germline ends. The CDR3 DNA reads TGTGCTAGTGGTTTGGTACGAGGTGACGACTATGGCTACACCTTC. Its protein product is CASGLVRGDDYGYTF. Complete variable domain (other parts from reference TRBV12-5 and TRBJ1-2): DARVTQTPRHKVTEMGQEVTMRCQPILGHNTVFWYRQTMMQGLELLAYFRNRAPLDDSGMPKDRFSAEMPDATLATLKIQPSEPRDSAVYFCASGLVRGDDYGYTFGSGTRLTVV.

The chain couples TRBV7-9 to TRBJ1-1; 10 bases align to TRBD1. Per germline, CDR1 SEHNR and CDR2 FQNEAQ (reference sequence). With 3 bases clipped from V and 5 bases from J, the junction kept 6 bases outside the gene matches. The CDR3 has 15 residues. For the CDR3, the DNA is TGTGCCAGCAGCTTGGACAGGGGGGCCAAAACTGAAGCTTTCTTT. It specifies CASSLDRGAKTEAFF.

The chain uses TRBV12-5 and TRBJ2-7; D unresolved. V gave up 2 bases and J gave up 2 bases, with 4 bases separating them. This CDR3 contains 12 residues. The V gene's germline CDR1 is LGHNT and CDR2 FRNRAP. CDR3 residues: CASGLQAYEQYF. For the CDR3, the DNA is TGTGCTAGTGGTTTGCAGGCCTACGAGCAGTACTTC.

The J gene is TRBJ1-3, the V gene TRBV20-1, with D hard to call. Germline loops: CDR1 DFQATT, CDR2 SNEGSKA (reference sequence). The ends were cut back, 6 bases at V and 4 bases at J, with 4 bases in the middle. The CDR3 extends over 10 amino acids. The CDR3 region is CSAQGNTIYF. The DNA for the CDR3 is TGCAGTGCACAGGGAAACACCATATATTTT.

V is TRBV6-6 and J is TRBJ1-3; D is ambiguous. Germline assignment: CDR1 MNHNY and CDR2 SVGAGI (reference sequence). Between the trimmed V and J ends, which lost 10 bases and 0 bases, there was a span of 10 bases. This CDR3 has 13 amino acids. CDR3 in amino acids: CATYVSSGNTIYF. Written as DNA, the CDR3 is TGTGCCACCTACGTTAGCTCTGGAAACACCATATATTTT.